This TCR beta chain derives from a study of T cell responses to AZD1222 COVID-19 vaccine. Study conclusions and caveats: Per reports, nearly half of all spike-specific TCRs target regions that are unmutated in variants.

Germline lookup yields CDR1 MDHEN and CDR2 SYDVKM. This CDR3 comprises 16 residues. V dropped 3 bases and J dropped 0; count of bases not matched to a gene: 6. The data were produced by immunoSEQ multiplex PCR, yet TCRdb's version contains in-frame clones alone and is incomplete. Of 74,000 or so clones listed, 85% are singletons. About this clone itself: Its cognate antigen is unknown.

The receptor comes from an adult in good health. The rearrangement uses TRBV28 and TRBJ2-7, with TRBD2 matching 9 bases. Sequencing was performed on peripheral blood, taken on day 0 of AZD1222 vaccination. The CDR3 DNA is TGTGCCAGCAGTTTCCTAGCGGGGTTAAGCTCCTACGAGCAGTACTTC. It specifies CASSFLAGLSSYEQYF.